This TCR beta chain was captured by sequencing in a study of blood T cell repertoires in COVID-19. The data were produced by immunoSEQ multiplex PCR, yet TCRdb's version contains in-frame clones alone and is incomplete. The data show 300,000 to 400,000 clones, roughly 90% seen once. Trimming took off 0 bases at V and 0 bases at J, with 6 bases between the two ends. CDR3 length: 15 residues. CDR1 and CDR2 (germline): SGHTA, FQGNSA. The sequence came from a woman aged 25 to 39 with COVID-19, enrolled during active disease. Sequenced: peripheral blood. The chain combines TRBV7-2 with TRBJ2-1; D gene ambiguous. CDR3 loop: CASSLADFSYNEQFF. CDR3 DNA: TGTGCCAGCAGCTTAGCTGACTTCTCCTACAATGAGCAGTTCTTC.